This is a list of T cell receptor beta chains from one sample in a study of PD-L1 blockade in urothelial cancer. Sequenced by immunoSEQ multiplex PCR; TCRdb stores in-frame clones only, minus some. This table holds 30,000 to 40,000 clones, over 75% found once. The specimen was PBMCs, collected around atezolizumab (anti-PD-L1) treatment. The receptors stem from a man between 60 and 75 years old with urothelial cancer. Both conserved end residues are part of each CDR3. A D gene is named only where the DNA matches it firmly. Clone size, where shown, is once, few, many, or a class for clones that have expanded.

v_gene	j_gene	d_gene	abundance	CDR3aa	CDR3nt
TRBV7-6	TRBJ2-2	NA	NA	CASSLVGGTNTGELFF	TGTGCCAGCAGCTTAGTTGGGGGGACGAACACCGGGGAGCTGTTTTTT
TRBV5-1	TRBJ1-2	NA	NA	CASSLGAGQNYGYTF	TGCGCCAGCAGCTTGGGAGCGGGGCAGAACTATGGCTACACCTTC
TRBV4-2	TRBJ2-1	TRBD2	NA	CASSQGLAGVEQFF	TGTGCCAGCAGCCAAGGCCTAGCGGGAGTCGAGCAGTTCTTC
TRBV9	TRBJ2-2	NA	NA	CASSESRVKGELFF	TGTGCCAGCAGCGAGAGCAGGGTTAAGGGGGAGCTGTTTTTT
TRBV15	TRBJ2-7	TRBD1	NA	CATSRGGQGYEQYF	TGTGCCACCAGCAGAGGCGGACAGGGCTACGAGCAGTACTTC
TRBV30	TRBJ1-1	NA	few	CAWRGGPVTEAFF	TGTGCCTGGAGGGGGGGGCCGGTCACTGAAGCTTTCTTT
TRBV7-7	TRBJ2-1	TRBD2	NA	CASSFSGGINNEQFF	TGTGCTAGCAGCTTCTCGGGGGGTATCAACAATGAGCAGTTCTTC
TRBV28	TRBJ2-6	NA	NA	CAIPSGEAGANVLTF	TGTGCCATCCCCTCGGGGGAAGCTGGGGCCAACGTCCTGACTTTC
TRBV6-5	TRBJ2-7	TRBD2	NA	CASSPWTSGHEQYF	TGTGCCAGCAGCCCTTGGACTAGCGGCCACGAGCAGTACTTC
TRBV29-1	TRBJ2-3	NA	NA	CSPFRGDTQYF	TGCAGCCCCTTCAGGGGAGATACGCAGTATTTT
TRBV19	TRBJ1-1	TRBD1	NA	CASSIGRGGEAFF	TGTGCCAGTAGTATTGGAAGAGGGGGCGAAGCTTTCTTT
TRBV6-1	TRBJ1-5	NA	NA	CASSEGRGSHQPQHF	TGTGCCAGCAGTGAGGGTAGGGGGAGCCATCAGCCCCAGCATTTT
TRBV19	TRBJ2-2	TRBD2	NA	CASSIGLAGGTRAGELFF	TGTGCCAGTAGTATCGGACTAGCGGGAGGTACGCGGGCCGGGGAGCTGTTTTTT
TRBV7-3	TRBJ2-1	TRBD2	NA	CASSNSGRAGEQFF	TGTGCCAGCAGCAACAGCGGGAGGGCGGGTGAGCAGTTCTTC